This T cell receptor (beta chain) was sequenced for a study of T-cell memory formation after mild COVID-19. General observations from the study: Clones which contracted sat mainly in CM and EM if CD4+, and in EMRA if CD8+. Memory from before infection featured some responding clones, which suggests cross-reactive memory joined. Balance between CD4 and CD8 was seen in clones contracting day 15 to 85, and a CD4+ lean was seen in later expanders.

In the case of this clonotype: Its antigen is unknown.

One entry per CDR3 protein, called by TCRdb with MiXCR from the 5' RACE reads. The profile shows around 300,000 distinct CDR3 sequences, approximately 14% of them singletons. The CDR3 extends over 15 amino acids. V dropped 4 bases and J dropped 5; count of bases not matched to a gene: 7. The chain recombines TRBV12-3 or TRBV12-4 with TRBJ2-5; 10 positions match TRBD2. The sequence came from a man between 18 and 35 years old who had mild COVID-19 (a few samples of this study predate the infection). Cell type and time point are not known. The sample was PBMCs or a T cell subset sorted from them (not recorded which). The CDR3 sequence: CASSSSSGGGETQYF. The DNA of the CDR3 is TGTGCCAGCAGTTCGTCTAGCGGGGGTGGGGAGACCCAGTACTTC.